Below are 14 T cell receptor beta chains sequenced from a single sample in a study of glioma-infiltrating T cells after dendritic cell vaccination. The data were produced by immunoSEQ multiplex PCR, yet TCRdb's version contains in-frame clones alone and is incomplete. Of 50,000 to 70,000 clones listed, roughly 83% are singletons. As to time point: after dendritic cell vaccination, including at tumor progression/relapse. Sequences were derived from blood, sampled after dendritic cell vaccination. The source is a human donor with glioblastoma.

The chain joins TRBV5-1 to TRBJ2-5; no firm D call. Germline CDR1 is SGHRS and CDR2 is YFSETQ. V dropped 0 bases and J dropped 4 bases, with 7 bases sitting between them. This CDR3 has 13 residues. The CDR3 sequence is CASSLGQSETQYF. The CDR3 DNA sequence: TGCGCCAGCAGCTTGGGGCAGTCAGAGACCCAGTACTTC.

The rearrangement joins TRBV12-5 to TRBJ2-5, with a possible D match to TRBD2 (5 bases). The germline V gene has CDR1 LGHNT and CDR2 FRNRAP. Deletions cut 5 bases from V and 5 bases from J, with 9 bases between. CDR3 size: 12 residues. CDR3 bases: TGTGCTAGTGGTGGTCCGGGGGAGACCCAGTACTTC. Protein product: CASGGPGETQYF.

The chain joins TRBV6-5 to TRBJ2-1; TRBD2 aligns across 9 bases. Trimming removed 2 bases from V and 3 bases from J; junction bases left unmatched: 2. Germline CDR1 is MNHEY and CDR2 is SVGAGI. The CDR3 covers 15 residues. CDR3 loop: CASSYGRGGYNEQFF. CDR3 nucleotide sequence: TGTGCCAGCAGTTACGGGCGGGGGGGCTACAATGAGCAGTTCTTC.

A word on this clone: A read error may produce the germline difference seen at one junction end. This sample includes further DNA sequences coding for the same CDR3. The chain recombines TRBV4-3 with TRBJ1-2, with D possibly TRBD1 on 5 matching bases. The CDR3 sequence is 14 residues long. In germline, CDR1 is LGHNA, CDR2 YSLEER. The CDR3 here is CASSQEQANYGYTF. DNA of the CDR3: TGCGCCAGCAGCCAAGAACAGGCTAACTACGGCTACACCTTC.

The genes are TRBV18 and TRBJ1-1; D gene ambiguous. This CDR3 has 12 residues. Trimming left V 6 bases short and J 5 bases short, with 10 bases between. Looked up from germline, CDR1 is KGHSH and CDR2 is LQKENI. The CDR3: CASSFDTTEAFF. The CDR3 DNA sequence: TGTGCCAGCTCGTTCGACACTACTGAAGCTTTCTTT.

Here the CDR3 reads CASSETGGAEGGYTF. CDR3 nucleotide sequence: TGTGCCAGCAGTGAAACAGGGGGCGCGGAAGGGGGCTACACCTTC. V and J are TRBV25-1 and TRBJ1-2, with 9 positions matching TRBD1. Germline trimming cut 2 bases from V and 8 bases from J; bases unmatched to any gene: 9. This CDR3 contains 15 residues. Germline-derived CDR1 and CDR2 are MGHDK and SYGVNS.

CDR3 loop: CASSKGDTGPYEQYF. CDR3 nucleotide sequence: TGTGCCAGCAGCAAAGGGGACACGGGTCCCTACGAGCAGTACTTC. This chain links TRBV21-1 with TRBJ2-7; the table's D gene call, TRBD1, was not cross checked with the DNA. TRBV21-1 is reported as a pseudogene. CDR3 size: 15 residues.

V usage is TRBV5-4 and J usage is TRBJ1-1, with TRBD1 matching 8 bases. The V segment lost 4 bases and the J segment 0 bases; nucleotides outside the gene matches: 8. From germline, CDR1 is SGHNT and CDR2 YYREEE (reference sequence). The CDR3 is made up of 16 amino acids. The CDR3: CASSPRGQELNTEAFF. CDR3 nucleotide sequence: TGTGCCAGCAGCCCCCGGGGACAGGAACTGAACACTGAAGCTTTCTTT.

This clone was seen a single time. The genes are TRBV7-2 and TRBJ1-2, with a weak D call TRBD1 (5 bases). Deletions cut 5 bases from V and 7 bases from J, with 17 bases between. CDR3 length: 14 amino acids. The germline V gene has CDR1 SGHTA and CDR2 FQGNSA. In nucleotides, the CDR3 is TGTGCCAGCAGCCTTCGAAAAGGGGTGGGTGGCTACACCTTC. This translates into CASSLRKGVGGYTF. Filled out from reference TRBV7-2 and TRBJ1-2, the complete variable domain reads GAGVSQSPSNKVTEKGKDVELRCDPISGHTALYWYRQSLGQGLEFLIYFQGNSAPDKSGLPSDRFSAERTGGSVSTLTIQRTQQEDSAVYLCASSLRKGVGGYTFGSGTRLTVV.

The chain employs TRBV6-5 and TRBJ2-5; 10 positions match TRBD2. Unmatched junction bases numbered 6, after V lost 0 bases and J lost 5 bases. Germline lookup yields CDR1 MNHEY and CDR2 SVGAGI. The length of the CDR3 is 16 residues. Here the CDR3 reads CASSYSRAGGRETQYF. The CDR3 DNA sequence: TGTGCCAGCAGTTACTCGAGAGCGGGGGGGCGGGAGACCCAGTACTTC.

The chain is built from TRBV19 and TRBJ2-4, with TRBD1 matching over 8 bases. The germline V gene encodes CDR1 LNHDA and CDR2 SQIVND (reference sequence). This CDR3 has 15 residues. V gave up 4 bases and J gave up 8 bases; unmatched junction bases: 10. This chain's CDR3 is CASSTSGTGQYIQYF. Here the CDR3 DNA reads TGTGCCAGTAGTACGTCCGGGACAGGCCAGTACATTCAGTACTTC.

The rearrangement links TRBV30 to TRBJ2-2; 9 nucleotides agree with TRBD2. The CDR3 is made up of 16 amino acids. The V gene end was trimmed by 3 bases and the J gene end by 0 bases; junction bases not matched to a gene: 5. CDR1 is GTSNPN and CDR2 is SVGIG in the germline V gene (reference sequence). CDR3 sequence reads: CAWRSGGLANTGELFF. As DNA, the CDR3 is TGTGCCTGGAGAAGCGGGGGGCTTGCGAACACCGGGGAGCTGTTTTTT.

The chain employs TRBV7-8 and TRBJ2-2, with 8 bases lining up with TRBD1. Germline V gives CDR1 SGHVS, CDR2 FQNEAQ. Trimming took 5 bases from V and 1 from J; bases not matched to a gene: 6. The CDR3 is 16 residues long. CDR3 nucleotides: TGTGCCAGCAGCCCAGGAGGGACAGGGAACACCGGGGAGCTGTTTTTT. This codes for CASSPGGTGNTGELFF. Drawing the rest from reference TRBV7-8 and TRBJ2-2, the complete variable domain is GAGVSQSPRYKVAKRGQDVALRCDPISGHVSLFWYQQALGQGPEFLTYFQNEAQLDKSGLPSDRFFAERPEGSVSTLKIQRTQQEDSAVYLCASSPGGTGNTGELFFGEGSRLTVL.

The V call is TRBV7-6, the J call TRBJ1-6, with D perhaps TRBD1 (5 bases). The CDR3 has 14 amino acids. The germline V gene has CDR1 SGHVS and CDR2 FNYEAQ. V lost 4 bases to trimming and J lost 7 bases, with 11 bases between them. The CDR3 bases are TGTGCCAGCAGCTCGGGACTGCAGAATTCACCCCTCCACTTT. Its protein product is CASSSGLQNSPLHF.